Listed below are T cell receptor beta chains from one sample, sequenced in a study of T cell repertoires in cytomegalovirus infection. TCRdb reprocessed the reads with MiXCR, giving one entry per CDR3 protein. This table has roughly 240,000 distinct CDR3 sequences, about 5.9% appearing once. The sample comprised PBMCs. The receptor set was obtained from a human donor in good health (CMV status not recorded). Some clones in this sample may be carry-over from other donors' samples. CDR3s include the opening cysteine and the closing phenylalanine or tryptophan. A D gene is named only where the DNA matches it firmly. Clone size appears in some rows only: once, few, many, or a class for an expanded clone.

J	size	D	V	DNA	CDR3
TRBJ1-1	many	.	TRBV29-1	TGCAGCGTCCCCATCCTCGGACAGAACACTGAAGCTTTCTTT	CSVPILGQNTEAFF
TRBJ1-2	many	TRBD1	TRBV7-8	TGTGCCAGCAGCTGGGGACAGGGAAGTGCTTTTGGCTACACCTTC	CASSWGQGSAFGYTF
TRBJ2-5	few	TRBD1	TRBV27	TGTGCCAGCAGTTTCGCCGGACAGGGGTTGAGCGAGACCCAGTACTTC	CASSFAGQGLSETQYF
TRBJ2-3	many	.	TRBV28	TGTGCCAGCAGTTTTCGTCTCACAGATACGCAGTATTTT	CASSFRLTDTQYF
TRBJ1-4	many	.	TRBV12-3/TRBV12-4	TGTGCCAGCAGTTTTGATCGGGGACAAAAACTGTTTTTT	CASSFDRGQKLFF
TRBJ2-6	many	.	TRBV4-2	TGTGCCAGCAGCCAATTAGGGGCTGGGGCCAACGTCCTGACTTTC	CASSQLGAGANVLTF
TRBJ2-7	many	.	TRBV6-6	TGTGCCAGCAGACTACAGGACCTCTCCTACGAGCAGTACTTC	CASRLQDLSYEQYF
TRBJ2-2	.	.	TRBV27	TGTGCCAGCAGTTTAATGGGGAACACCGGGGAGCTGTTTTTT	CASSLMGNTGELFF
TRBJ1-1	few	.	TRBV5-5	TGTGCCAGCAGCTTGCCGCAGGGGAGGAGAACTGAAGCTTTCTTT	CASSLPQGRRTEAFF
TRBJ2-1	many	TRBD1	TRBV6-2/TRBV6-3	TGTGCCAGCAGACCACCTCCCGGGACAGGGGGGACTGAGCAGTTCTTC	CASRPPPGTGGTEQFF
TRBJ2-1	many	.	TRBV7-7	TGTGCCAGCAGCCAAATCGCTAGCAATGAGCAGTTCTTC	CASSQIASNEQFF
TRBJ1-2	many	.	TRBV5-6	TGTGCCAGCAGCACGACAGACCAAGCTAACTATGGCTACACCTTC	CASSTTDQANYGYTF
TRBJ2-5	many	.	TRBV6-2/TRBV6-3	TGTGCCAGCAGGCAGGGGATCCAAGAGACCCAGTACTTC	CASRQGIQETQYF
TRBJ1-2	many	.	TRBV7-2	TGTGCCAGCAGCTTGGTCAGGGGTCGGGGCTACACCTTC	CASSLVRGRGYTF
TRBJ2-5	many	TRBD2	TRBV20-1	TGCAGTGCTAGAGGGGCTAGCGGTCCCCAAGAGACCCAGTACTTC	CSARGASGPQETQYF
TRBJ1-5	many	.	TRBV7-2	TGTGCCAGCAGCTTAGACGGGCAGGGGTTTCAGCCCCAGCATTTT	CASSLDGQGFQPQHF
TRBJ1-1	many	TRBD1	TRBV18	TGTGCCAGCTCACCGTTGGGACAGGGGTACACTGAAGCTTTCTTT	CASSPLGQGYTEAFF
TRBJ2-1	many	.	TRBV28	TGTGCCAGCGGTTACAGAGGCTCCTACAATGAGCAGTTCTTC	CASGYRGSYNEQFF
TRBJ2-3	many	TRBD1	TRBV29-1	TGCAGCGAAGGACAGGGAAGGATTATGGATACGCAGTATTTT	CSEGQGRIMDTQYF
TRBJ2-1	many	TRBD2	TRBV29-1	TGCAGCGTTGAAGGGGCCGGGACTAGCGGACCTCCGATCTCCTACAATGAGCAGTTCTTC	CSVEGAGTSGPPISYNEQFF
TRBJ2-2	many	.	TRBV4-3	TGCGCCAGCAGCTACGGGAGCAGGGTGGACACCGGGGAGCTGTTTTTT	CASSYGSRVDTGELFF
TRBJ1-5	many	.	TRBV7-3	TGTGCCAGCAGCTTAACTCGGGAACAGCCCCAGCATTTT	CASSLTREQPQHF
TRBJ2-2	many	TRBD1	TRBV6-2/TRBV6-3	TGTGCCAGCAGCTCCGGACAGGGCAACACCGGGGAGCTGTTTTTT	CASSSGQGNTGELFF
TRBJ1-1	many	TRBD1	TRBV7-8	TGTGCCAGCAGCTTACGGGGTCAGGGGGTCAGCACTGAAGCTTTCTTT	CASSLRGQGVSTEAFF
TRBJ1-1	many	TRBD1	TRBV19	TGTGCCAGTGGACAGGGGGCAGGGAACACTGAAGCTTTCTTT	CASGQGAGNTEAFF
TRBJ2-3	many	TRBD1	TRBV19	TGTGCCAGTACCTCTACGGACAGGAGCACAGATACGCAGTATTTT	CASTSTDRSTDTQYF
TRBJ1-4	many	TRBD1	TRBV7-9	TGTGCCAGCAGCTTAAAACTACAGACAGGGCGCGAAGAAAAACTGTTTTTT	CASSLKLQTGREEKLFF
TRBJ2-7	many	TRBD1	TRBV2	TGTGCCAGCAGTGCCAGACAGGGGGTCATGGGCGAGCAGTACTTC	CASSARQGVMGEQYF
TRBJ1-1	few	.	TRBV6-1	TGTGCCAGCAGTGAAGGGGCTTGGGGAAACACTGAAGCTTTCTTT	CASSEGAWGNTEAFF
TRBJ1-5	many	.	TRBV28	TGTGCCAGCAGTTTAACCGTTGGGGTCGGAAGCAATCAGCCCCAGCATTTT	CASSLTVGVGSNQPQHF
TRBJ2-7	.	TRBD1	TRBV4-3	TGCGCCAGCAGCCAAGAGCCCGGGCAGGGGGTGGGGGAGCAGTACTTC	CASSQEPGQGVGEQYF
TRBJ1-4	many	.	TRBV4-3	TGCGCCAGCAGTTTTACAACTAATGAAAAACTGTTTTTT	CASSFTTNEKLFF
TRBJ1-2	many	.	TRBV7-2	TGTGCCAGCAGCTTTCTAACAGGATATGGCTACACCTTC	CASSFLTGYGYTF
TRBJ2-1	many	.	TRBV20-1	TGCAGTGCTAGAGAAGTGCAGTTACGGGTGAGCTCCTACAATGAGCAGTTCTTC	CSAREVQLRVSSYNEQFF
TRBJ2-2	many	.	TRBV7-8	TGTGCCAGCAGCTTAGTCAGAGCGAACACCGGGGAGCTGTTTTTT	CASSLVRANTGELFF
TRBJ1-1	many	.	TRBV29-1	TGCAGCGTTGATATGGGGCCGAGGGCTTTCTTT	CSVDMGPRAFF
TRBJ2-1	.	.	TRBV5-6	TGTGCCAGCAGCGTTCCGTCCTACAATGAGCAGTTCTTC	CASSVPSYNEQFF
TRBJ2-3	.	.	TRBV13	TGTGCCAGCAGCTTTGGGGGCCGCACAGATACGCAGTATTTT	CASSFGGRTDTQYF
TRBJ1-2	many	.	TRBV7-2	TGTGCCAGCAGTTCTTGGACGGGGGGCAATGGCTACACCTTC	CASSSWTGGNGYTF
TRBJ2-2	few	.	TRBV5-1	TGCGCCAGCAGCTTTTACAGGCGGTCGGACACCGGGGAGCTGTTTTTT	CASSFYRRSDTGELFF
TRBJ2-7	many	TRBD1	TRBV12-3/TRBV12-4	TGTGCCAGCAGTCGGGGACAGGGAGGGCTCCACGAGCAGTACTTC	CASSRGQGGLHEQYF
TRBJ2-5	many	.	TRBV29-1	TGCAGCGGCCGTCGGGGACAAGAGACCCAGTACTTC	CSGRRGQETQYF
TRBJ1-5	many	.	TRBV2	TGTGCCAGCAGTGAACTGCAGGGACGACAGCCCCAGCATTTT	CASSELQGRQPQHF
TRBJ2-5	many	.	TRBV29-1	TGCAGCGTGAGAAGCGGTCAAGAGACCCAGTACTTC	CSVRSGQETQYF
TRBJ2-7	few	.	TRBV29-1	TGCAGCGTTGCGACTAGTCTATTATACGAGCAGTACTTC	CSVATSLLYEQYF
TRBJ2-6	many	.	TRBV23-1	TGCGCCAGCAGTCCCCATGTGGGGGGACATGGGGCCAACGTCCTGACTTTC	CASSPHVGGHGANVLTF
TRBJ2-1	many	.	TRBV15	TGTGCCACCAGCAGAGTACCCTCACCCGGTGGGCAGTTCTTC	CATSRVPSPGGQFF
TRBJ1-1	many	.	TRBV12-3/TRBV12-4	TGTGCCAGCAGTTTAAGGGGTGTTGAGAACACTGAAGCTTTCTTT	CASSLRGVENTEAFF
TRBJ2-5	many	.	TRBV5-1	TGCGCCAGCAGCGCCGGGACCCGTCAAGAGACCCAGTACTTC	CASSAGTRQETQYF
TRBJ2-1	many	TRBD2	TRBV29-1	TGCAGCGTGAACCCTAGCGGGGGGGCCGATGAGCAGTTCTTC	CSVNPSGGADEQFF
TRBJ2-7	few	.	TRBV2	TGTGCCAGCAAAGAAGCACCGGTGTCCTACGAGCAGTACTTC	CASKEAPVSYEQYF
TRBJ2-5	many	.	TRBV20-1	TGCAGTGCTAGAGATGTACCACAAGAGACCCAGTACTTC	CSARDVPQETQYF
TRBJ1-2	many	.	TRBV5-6	TGTGCCAGCAGCTTGGGGACTCCAACCAAAGTCGGGTACACCTTC	CASSLGTPTKVGYTF
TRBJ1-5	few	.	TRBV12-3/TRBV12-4	TGTGCCAGCAGTTTTCATGGGAGTCAGCCCCAGCATTTT	CASSFHGSQPQHF